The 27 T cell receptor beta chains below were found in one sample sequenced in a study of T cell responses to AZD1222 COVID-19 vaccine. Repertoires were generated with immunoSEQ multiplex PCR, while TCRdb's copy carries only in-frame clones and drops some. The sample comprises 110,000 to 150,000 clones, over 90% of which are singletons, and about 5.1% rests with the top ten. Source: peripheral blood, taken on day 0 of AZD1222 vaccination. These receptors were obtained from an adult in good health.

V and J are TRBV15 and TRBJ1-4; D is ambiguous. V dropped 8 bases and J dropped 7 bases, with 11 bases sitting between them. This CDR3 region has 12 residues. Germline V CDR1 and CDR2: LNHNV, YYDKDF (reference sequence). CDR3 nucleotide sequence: TGTGCCACCGAAGGAGTCGGTGAAAAACTGTTTTTT. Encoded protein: CATEGVGEKLFF.

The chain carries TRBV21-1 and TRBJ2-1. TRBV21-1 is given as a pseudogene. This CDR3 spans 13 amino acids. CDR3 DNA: TGTGCCAGGTGGACCACAAAGAACAATGAGCAGTTCTTC. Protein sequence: CARWTTKNNEQFF.

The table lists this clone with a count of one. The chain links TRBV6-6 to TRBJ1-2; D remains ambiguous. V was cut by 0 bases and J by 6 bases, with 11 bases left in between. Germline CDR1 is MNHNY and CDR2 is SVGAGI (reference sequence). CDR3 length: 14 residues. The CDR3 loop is CASSYSSERHGYTF. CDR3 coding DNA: TGTGCCAGCAGTTACTCGAGCGAAAGGCATGGCTACACCTTC.

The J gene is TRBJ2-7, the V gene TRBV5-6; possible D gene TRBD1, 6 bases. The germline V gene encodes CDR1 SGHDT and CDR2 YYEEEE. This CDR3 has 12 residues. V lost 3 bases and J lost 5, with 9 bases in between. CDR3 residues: CASSYTGNEQYF. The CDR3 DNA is TGTGCCAGCAGCTATACAGGGAACGAGCAGTACTTC.

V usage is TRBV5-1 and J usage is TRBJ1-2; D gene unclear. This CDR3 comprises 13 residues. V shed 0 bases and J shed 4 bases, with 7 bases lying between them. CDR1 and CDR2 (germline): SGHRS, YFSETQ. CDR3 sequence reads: CASSLGGSYGYTF. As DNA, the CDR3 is TGCGCCAGCAGCTTGGGAGGATCCTATGGCTACACCTTC.

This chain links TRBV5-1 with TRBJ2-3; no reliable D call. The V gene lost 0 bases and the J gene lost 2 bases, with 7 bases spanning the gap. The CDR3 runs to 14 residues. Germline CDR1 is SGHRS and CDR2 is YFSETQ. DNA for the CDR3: TGCGCCAGCAGCTTGGCACAAAACACAGATACGCAGTATTTT. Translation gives CASSLAQNTDTQYF.

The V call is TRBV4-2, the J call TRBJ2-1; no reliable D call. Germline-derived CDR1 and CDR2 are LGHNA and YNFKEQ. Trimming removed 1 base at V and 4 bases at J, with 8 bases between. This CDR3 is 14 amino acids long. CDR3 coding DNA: TGTGCCAGCAGCCAAGTGAACACGTACAATGAGCAGTTCTTC. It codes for CASSQVNTYNEQFF.

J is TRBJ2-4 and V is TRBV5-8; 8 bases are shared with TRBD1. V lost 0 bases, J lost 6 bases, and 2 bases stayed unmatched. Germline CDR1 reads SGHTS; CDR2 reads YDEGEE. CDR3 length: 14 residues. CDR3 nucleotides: TGTGCCAGCAGCTTGGGACAGGGGAGAAACATTCAGTACTTC. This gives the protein CASSLGQGRNIQYF.

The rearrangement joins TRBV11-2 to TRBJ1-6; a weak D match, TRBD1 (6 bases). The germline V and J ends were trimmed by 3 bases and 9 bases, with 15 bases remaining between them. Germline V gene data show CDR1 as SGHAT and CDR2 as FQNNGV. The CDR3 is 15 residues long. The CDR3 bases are TGTGCCAGCAGCTTGAGGGGGGCGGAGGGTTCACCCCTCCACTTT. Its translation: CASSLRGAEGSPLHF.

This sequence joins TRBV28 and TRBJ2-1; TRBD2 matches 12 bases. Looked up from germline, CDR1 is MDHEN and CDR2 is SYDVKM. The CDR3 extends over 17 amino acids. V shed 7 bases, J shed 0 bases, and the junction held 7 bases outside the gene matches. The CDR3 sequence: CASKPTSGRNSYNEQFF. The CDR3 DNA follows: TGTGCCAGCAAACCGACTAGCGGGAGAAACTCCTACAATGAGCAGTTCTTC. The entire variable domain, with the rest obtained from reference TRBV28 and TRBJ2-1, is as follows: DVKVTQSSRYLVKRTGEKVFLECVQDMDHENMFWYRQDPGLGLRLIYFSYDVKMKEKGDIPEGYSVSREKKERFSLILESASTNQTSMYLCASKPTSGRNSYNEQFFGPGTRLTVL.

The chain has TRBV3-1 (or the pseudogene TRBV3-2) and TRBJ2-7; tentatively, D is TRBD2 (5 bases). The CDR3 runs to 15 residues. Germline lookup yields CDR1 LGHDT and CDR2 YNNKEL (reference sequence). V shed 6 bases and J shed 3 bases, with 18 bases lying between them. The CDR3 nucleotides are TGTGCCAGCAGACCGGAACTAGGTGGCATCTACGAGCAGTACTTC. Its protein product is CASRPELGGIYEQYF.

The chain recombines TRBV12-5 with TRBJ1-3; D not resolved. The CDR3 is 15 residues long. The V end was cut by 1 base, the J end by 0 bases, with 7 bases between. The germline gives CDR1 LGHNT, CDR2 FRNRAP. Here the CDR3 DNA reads TGTGCTAGTGGTTTGGGACACGGCTCTGGAAACACCATATATTTT. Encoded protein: CASGLGHGSGNTIYF.

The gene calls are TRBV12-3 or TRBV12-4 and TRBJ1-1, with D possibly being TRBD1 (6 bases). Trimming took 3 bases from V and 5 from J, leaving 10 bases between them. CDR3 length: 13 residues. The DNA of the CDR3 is TGTGCCAGCAGTTTCAGGGACACAACTGAAGCTTTCTTT. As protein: CASSFRDTTEAFF.

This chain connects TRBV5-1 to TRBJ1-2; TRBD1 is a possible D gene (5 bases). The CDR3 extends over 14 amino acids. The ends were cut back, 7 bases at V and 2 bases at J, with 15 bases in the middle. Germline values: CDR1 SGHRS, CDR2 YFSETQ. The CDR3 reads CASGYPTENYGYTF. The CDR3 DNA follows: TGCGCCAGCGGATATCCGACAGAAAACTATGGCTACACCTTC.

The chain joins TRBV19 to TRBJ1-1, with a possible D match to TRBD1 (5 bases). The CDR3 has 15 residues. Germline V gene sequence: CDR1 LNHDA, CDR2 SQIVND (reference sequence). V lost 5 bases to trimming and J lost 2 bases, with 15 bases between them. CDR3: CASSGNPDTNTEAFF. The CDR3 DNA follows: TGTGCCAGTAGTGGGAACCCGGACACTAACACTGAAGCTTTCTTT.

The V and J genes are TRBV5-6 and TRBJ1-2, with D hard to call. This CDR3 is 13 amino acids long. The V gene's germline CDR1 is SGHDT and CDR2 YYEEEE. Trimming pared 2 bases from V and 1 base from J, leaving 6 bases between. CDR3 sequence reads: CASSFIDNYGYTF. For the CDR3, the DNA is TGTGCCAGCAGCTTTATCGATAACTATGGCTACACCTTC.

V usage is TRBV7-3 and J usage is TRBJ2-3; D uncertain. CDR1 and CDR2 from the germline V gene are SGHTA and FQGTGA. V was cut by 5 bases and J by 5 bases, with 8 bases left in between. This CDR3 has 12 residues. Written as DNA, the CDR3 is TGTGCCAGCAGCCCTGACCAAGATACGCAGTATTTT. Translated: CASSPDQDTQYF. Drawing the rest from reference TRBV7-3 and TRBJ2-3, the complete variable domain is GAGVSQTPSNKVTEKGKYVELRCDPISGHTALYWYRQSLGQGPEFLIYFQGTGAADDSGLPNDRFFAVRPEGSVSTLKIQRTERGDSAVYLCASSPDQDTQYFGPGTRLTVL.

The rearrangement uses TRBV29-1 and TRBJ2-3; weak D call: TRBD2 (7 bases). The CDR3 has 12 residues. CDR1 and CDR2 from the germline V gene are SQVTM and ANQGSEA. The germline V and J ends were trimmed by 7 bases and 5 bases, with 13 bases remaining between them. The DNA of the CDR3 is TGCAGCGGTGGGGGGGGACAAGATACGCAGTATTTT. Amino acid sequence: CSGGGGQDTQYF.

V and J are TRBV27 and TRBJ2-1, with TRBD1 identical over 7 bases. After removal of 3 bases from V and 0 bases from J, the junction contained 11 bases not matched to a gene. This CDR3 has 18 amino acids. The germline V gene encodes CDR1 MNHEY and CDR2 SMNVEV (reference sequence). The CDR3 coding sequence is TGTGCCAGCAGTTTTTCCCTCGTGGGGACAGACTCCTACAATGAGCAGTTCTTC. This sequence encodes CASSFSLVGTDSYNEQFF.

The CDR3 DNA sequence: TGCGCCAGCAGCCAGGACGAGGGCACCTTTACCGGGGAGCTGTTTTTT. Translating gives CASSQDEGTFTGELFF. The genes are TRBV4-1 and TRBJ2-2; D perhaps matches TRBD2 (5 bases). The CDR3 totals 16 residues. Trimming pared 3 bases from V and 5 bases from J, leaving 16 bases between. Germline CDR1 is MGHRA and CDR2 is YSYEKL.

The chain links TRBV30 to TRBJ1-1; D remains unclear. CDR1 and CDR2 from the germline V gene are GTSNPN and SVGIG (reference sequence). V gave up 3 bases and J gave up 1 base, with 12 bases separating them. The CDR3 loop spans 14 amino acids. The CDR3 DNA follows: TGTGCCTGGAGACCAGGACGGGAGAACACTGAAGCTTTCTTT. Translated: CAWRPGRENTEAFF.

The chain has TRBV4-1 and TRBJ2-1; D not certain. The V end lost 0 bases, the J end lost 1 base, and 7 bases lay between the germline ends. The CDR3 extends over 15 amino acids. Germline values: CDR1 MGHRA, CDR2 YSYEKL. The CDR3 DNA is TGCGCCAGCAGCCAAGATTACGGGTCCTACAATGAGCAGTTCTTC. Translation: CASSQDYGSYNEQFF.

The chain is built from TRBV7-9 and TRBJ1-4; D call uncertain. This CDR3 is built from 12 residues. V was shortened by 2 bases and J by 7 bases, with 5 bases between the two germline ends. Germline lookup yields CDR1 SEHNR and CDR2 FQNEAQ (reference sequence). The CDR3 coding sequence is TGTGCCAGCAGCTTACAGCTTGAAAAACTGTTTTTT. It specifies CASSLQLEKLFF.

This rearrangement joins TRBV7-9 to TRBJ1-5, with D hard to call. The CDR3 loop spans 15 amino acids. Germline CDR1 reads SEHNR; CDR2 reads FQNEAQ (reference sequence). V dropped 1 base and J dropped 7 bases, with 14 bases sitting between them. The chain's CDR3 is CASSLGFGVGQPQHF. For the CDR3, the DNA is TGTGCCAGCAGCTTAGGGTTTGGGGTGGGGCAGCCCCAGCATTTT.

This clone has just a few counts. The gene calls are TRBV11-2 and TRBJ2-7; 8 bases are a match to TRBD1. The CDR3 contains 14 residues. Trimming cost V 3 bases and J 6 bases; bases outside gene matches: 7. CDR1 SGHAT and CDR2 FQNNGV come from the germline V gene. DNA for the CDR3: TGTGCCAGCAGCTTGCAGGGGGCCTCAGGCGAGCAGTACTTC. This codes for CASSLQGASGEQYF.

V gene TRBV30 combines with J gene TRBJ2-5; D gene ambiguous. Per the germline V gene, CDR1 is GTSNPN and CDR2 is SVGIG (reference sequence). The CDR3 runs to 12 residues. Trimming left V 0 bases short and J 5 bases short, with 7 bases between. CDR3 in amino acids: CAWSVIGETQYF. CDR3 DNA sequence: TGTGCCTGGAGTGTAATCGGGGAGACCCAGTACTTC.

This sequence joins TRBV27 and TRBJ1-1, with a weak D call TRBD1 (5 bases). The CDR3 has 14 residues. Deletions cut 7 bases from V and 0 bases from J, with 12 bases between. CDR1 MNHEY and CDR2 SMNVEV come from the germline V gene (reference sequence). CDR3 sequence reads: CASKRQNMNTEAFF. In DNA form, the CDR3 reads TGTGCCAGCAAACGACAGAACATGAACACTGAAGCTTTCTTT.